This is a list of T cell receptor beta chains from one sample in a study of cytomegalovirus exposure and HLA in healthy donors. TCRdb's copy holds only in-frame clones and misses some; the assay was immunoSEQ multiplex PCR. The sample has around 80,000 clones; approximately 60% are singletons. Sequenced sample: PBMCs. The origin of the receptors is a male donor in good health and CMV-seropositive. The CDR3 runs from the conserved cysteine through the conserved F or W. D genes are given only for firm matches. Size is stated for part of the rows, as once, few or many counts, or as a class when the clone is expanded.

V gene: TRBV7-3
D gene: TRBD1
J gene: TRBJ1-1
clone size: .
CDR3 protein: CASSAQGDTEAFF
CDR3 DNA: TGTGCCAGCAGCGCACAGGGGGACACTGAAGCTTTCTTT

V gene: TRBV5-1
D gene: TRBD2
J gene: TRBJ2-1
clone size: .
CDR3 protein: CASSLTRLAHNEQFF
CDR3 DNA: TGCGCCAGCAGCTTGACGAGACTAGCACACAATGAGCAGTTCTTC

V gene: TRBV6-5
D gene: .
J gene: TRBJ1-1
clone size: few
CDR3 protein: CASIPGRGDTEAFF
CDR3 DNA: TGTGCCAGCATTCCCGGCCGGGGGGACACTGAAGCTTTCTTT

V gene: TRBV18
D gene: TRBD1
J gene: TRBJ1-2
clone size: .
CDR3 protein: CASSQFLGQEEGYTF
CDR3 DNA: TGTGCCAGCTCACAATTTCTGGGACAGGAGGAAGGCTACACCTTC

V gene: TRBV27
D gene: .
J gene: TRBJ1-5
clone size: .
CDR3 protein: CASSLVAGARQPQHF
CDR3 DNA: TGTGCCAGCAGTTTAGTTGCGGGTGCGCGGCAGCCCCAGCATTTT

V gene: TRBV5-1
D gene: TRBD2
J gene: TRBJ2-7
clone size: .
CDR3 protein: CASSLDGGGGEQYF
CDR3 DNA: TGCGCCAGCAGCTTGGACGGCGGGGGAGGCGAGCAGTACTTC

V gene: TRBV15
D gene: .
J gene: TRBJ2-5
clone size: .
CDR3 protein: CATSRDQGEVETQYF
CDR3 DNA: TGTGCCACCAGCAGAGATCAAGGGGAAGTGGAGACCCAGTACTTC

V gene: TRBV7-2
D gene: .
J gene: TRBJ2-1
clone size: .
CDR3 protein: CASSLVGGGYTEQFF
CDR3 DNA: TGTGCCAGCAGCTTAGTAGGGGGGGGTTACACTGAGCAGTTCTTC

V gene: TRBV6-5
D gene: .
J gene: TRBJ1-4
clone size: .
CDR3 protein: CASSSGFGNEKLFF
CDR3 DNA: TGTGCCAGCAGCTCGGGGTTTGGTAATGAAAAACTGTTTTTT

V gene: TRBV6-6
D gene: .
J gene: TRBJ1-3
clone size: .
CDR3 protein: CASCFTLTAGGNTIYF
CDR3 DNA: TGTGCCAGCTGTTTTACCCTGACAGCTGGCGGAAACACCATATATTTT

V gene: TRBV5-6
D gene: .
J gene: TRBJ2-5
clone size: few
CDR3 protein: CASSLERRETQYF
CDR3 DNA: TGTGCCAGCAGCCTTGAAAGGAGAGAGACCCAGTACTTC

V gene: TRBV21-1
D gene: .
J gene: TRBJ1-1
clone size: .
CDR3 protein: CASSNRAEAFF
CDR3 DNA: TGTGCCAGCAGCAACCGGGCTGAAGCTTTCTTT